This TCR beta chain was sequenced in a study of control samples from healthy donors and cancer patients. Only in-frame clones appear in the TCRdb table, and some are missing; sequencing was by immunoSEQ multiplex PCR. This table holds about 100,000 clones, around four fifths found once. J gave up 7 bases and V 4 bases, and 6 bases lay outside the gene matches. The CDR3 contains 13 residues. CDR1 MNHEY and CDR2 SVGAGI come from the germline V gene. This sequence was found in a young man in good health. The rearrangement uses TRBV6-5 and TRBJ1-1; 7 bases are a match to TRBD1. Sequencing was done on a sample of blood. CDR3 in DNA: TGTGCCAGCAGTTGGTTTCGGGACAGTGAAGCTTTCTTT. It encodes CASSWFRDSEAFF.